This TCR beta chain comes out of a study of T cell repertoires in cytomegalovirus infection. The study, taken as a whole, reports: Ex vivo responses were dominated by HLA-C-restricted CMV-specific TCR beta clonotypes.

The CDR3 has 16 amino acids. Germline CDR1 and CDR2: MNHEY and SVGEGT. Trimming took off 6 bases at V and 1 base at J, with 16 bases between the two ends. TCRdb passed the reads through MiXCR, listing each CDR3 protein once. Here the sample spans about 920,000 distinct CDR3 sequences, approximately 31% being singletons. As regards this clonotype: Its matching antigen is unknown. Because it lacks the conserved phenylalanine or tryptophan at the end, this CDR3 is likely a read error.

The sequencing here drew on cultured CD8+ T cells from PBMCs, taken from culture after CMV antigen stimulation. This sequence originates from a human donor in good health (CMV status not recorded). Some clones in this sample may be carry-over from other donors' samples. The rearrangement uses TRBV6-2 or TRBV6-3 and TRBJ2-1; D may be TRBD1 or TRBD2 (5 bases each). The CDR3 DNA is TGTGCCAGCAGCCTGACCGGGACCGAATCCTACAATGAGCAGTTCTCC. This gives the protein CASSLTGTESYNEQFS.